These 25 T cell receptor beta chains originate from one sample sequenced in a study of cytomegalovirus exposure and HLA in healthy donors. 60 Vbeta and 13 Jbeta primers were used in PCR. The repertoire was sequenced with immunoSEQ multiplex PCR; TCRdb's copy has only in-frame clones and lacks some. The sample carries some 130,000 clones, roughly three quarters recorded once. Sequencing was carried out using PBMCs. The receptors shown here come from a man aged 30 to 39 in good health and CMV-seronegative.

By share, this clone counts as medium-sized. The J gene is TRBJ1-1, the V gene TRBV6-1; 12 bases align to TRBD1. CDR3 size: 15 residues. The junction had 5 bases not matched to a gene; V was cut back by 8 bases and J by 1 base. Germline V gene sequence: CDR1 MNHNS, CDR2 SASEGT. CDR3 residues: CASAGQGAPNTEAFF. The CDR3 DNA reads TGTGCCAGCGCGGGACAGGGGGCCCCGAACACTGAAGCTTTCTTT.

V gene TRBV27 combines with J gene TRBJ2-1, with 7 nucleotides matching TRBD2. The CDR3 loop spans 19 amino acids. J lost 0 bases, V lost 7 bases, and 18 bases had no gene match. Germline V gene data show CDR1 as MNHEY and CDR2 as SMNVEV (reference sequence). CDR3 region: CASTPAGSGLLSSYNEQFF. In DNA form, the CDR3 reads TGTGCCAGCACCCCAGCTGGTAGCGGGTTATTAAGCTCCTACAATGAGCAGTTCTTC.

This chain connects TRBV2 to TRBJ2-7, with D perhaps matching TRBD1 (5 bases). Per the germline V gene, CDR1 is SNHLY and CDR2 is FYNNEI. V shed 5 bases and J shed 3 bases, with 11 bases lying between them. The CDR3 is 13 amino acids. The CDR3 nucleotides are TGTGCCAGCAGTCCGCCTGACAGCTACGAGCAGTACTTC. Residues: CASSPPDSYEQYF.

V usage is TRBV2 and J usage is TRBJ2-3; TRBD2 matches 10 bases. The junction had 8 bases not matched to a gene; V was cut back by 4 bases and J by 4 bases. This CDR3 contains 16 residues. The germline V gene encodes CDR1 SNHLY and CDR2 FYNNEI. This chain's CDR3 is CASSGLPSGRADTQYF. The CDR3 nucleotides read TGTGCCAGCAGTGGGTTGCCTAGCGGGAGAGCAGATACGCAGTATTTT.

The chain combines TRBV6-5 with TRBJ2-1, with TRBD2 matching over 11 bases. V lost 3 bases to trimming and J lost 7 bases; unmatched junction nucleotides: 2. Germline CDR1 MNHEY, CDR2 SVGAGI. CDR3 length: 14 residues. CDR3 sequence reads: CASSYWTSGNEQFF. Written as DNA, the CDR3 is TGTGCCAGCAGTTATTGGACTAGCGGGAATGAGCAGTTCTTC.

The V gene is TRBV7-9, the J gene TRBJ2-7; TRBD1 matches at 8 bases. Germline V gene lookup returns CDR1 SEHNR and CDR2 FQNEAQ (reference sequence). V shed 7 bases and J 5 bases; nucleotides not matched to a gene: 7. The CDR3 contains 13 residues. The chain's CDR3 is CASNPGTGHEQYF. In nucleotides, the CDR3 is TGTGCCAGCAATCCCGGGACAGGACACGAGCAGTACTTC.

V usage is TRBV6-5 and J usage is TRBJ2-4, with TRBD1 matching 8 bases. The germline CDR1 and CDR2 sequences are MNHEY and SVGAGI. The J segment lost 9 bases and the V segment lost 5 bases, leaving 6 bases of the junction unmatched. The CDR3 length is 13 residues. The CDR3 reads CASSGQGSGIQYF. CDR3 sequence (DNA): TGTGCCAGCAGTGGACAGGGTTCGGGCATTCAGTACTTC.

This clone was picked up a small number of times. This chain uses TRBV27 with TRBJ1-1, with a weak D call TRBD1 (5 bases). V was pared by 5 bases and J by 4 bases, with 20 bases between. This CDR3 region has 16 residues. CDR1 is MNHEY, CDR2 SMNVEV, per germline (reference sequence). This CDR3 reads CASSPTGIGEATEAFF. For the CDR3, the DNA is TGTGCCAGCAGTCCAACGGGAATAGGGGAGGCCACTGAAGCTTTCTTT.

The chain joins TRBV2 to TRBJ1-2, with TRBD1 matching 7 bases. This CDR3 has 13 amino acids. V was clipped by 4 bases and J by 4 bases; unmatched bases: 3. The germline gives CDR1 SNHLY, CDR2 FYNNEI. CDR3 coding DNA: TGTGCCAGCAGTGGACAGGGAGGCTATGGCTACACCTTC. It specifies CASSGQGGYGYTF.

A single count supports this clone. The chain couples TRBV9 to TRBJ1-5; D is uncertain. The CDR3 is made up of 15 amino acids. Germline V CDR1 and CDR2: SGDLS, YYNGEE. V was clipped by 0 bases and J by 0 bases, with 7 bases between them. The CDR3 DNA sequence: TGTGCCAGCAGCGTAGACGGAGTTAGCAATCAGCCCCAGCATTTT. Protein: CASSVDGVSNQPQHF.

The V call is TRBV7-9, the J call TRBJ2-7; D call uncertain. With 2 bases removed from V and 3 bases from J, the gap between germline ends came to 8 bases. The CDR3 has 13 amino acids. CDR1 is SEHNR, CDR2 FQNEAQ, per germline (reference sequence). In DNA form, the CDR3 reads TGTGCCAGCAGCTTATCCACAGTCTACGAGCAGTACTTC. Translating it yields CASSLSTVYEQYF.

This chain links TRBV2 with TRBJ2-3; 11 nucleotides match TRBD2. The germline CDR1 and CDR2 sequences are SNHLY and FYNNEI. This CDR3 comprises 16 residues. J lost 4 bases, V lost 6 bases, and 9 bases had no gene match. CDR3 amino acids: CASRGLTSGTPDTQYF. The CDR3 nucleotides are TGTGCCAGCAGGGGTCTGACTAGCGGGACCCCAGATACGCAGTATTTT.

This chain connects TRBV9 to TRBJ2-7, with 7 bases lining up with TRBD1. Trimming cost V 0 bases and J 6 bases; bases outside gene matches: 6. From germline, CDR1 is SGDLS and CDR2 YYNGEE. The CDR3 totals 14 residues. The CDR3 sequence: CASSVGQGSAEQYF. The CDR3 DNA reads as TGTGCCAGCAGCGTAGGACAGGGATCGGCCGAGCAGTACTTC.

The rearrangement joins TRBV11-1 to TRBJ1-5, with D perhaps TRBD1 (6 bases). This CDR3 contains 15 residues. V lost 5 bases and J 2 bases, leaving 13 bases between the germline ends. CDR1 and CDR2 (germline): SGHAT, FQDESV (reference sequence). CDR3 sequence reads: CASSPGRGGNQPQHF. The CDR3 bases are TGTGCCAGCAGCCCGGGCAGGGGTGGCAATCAGCCCCAGCATTTT.

The genes are TRBV7-2 and TRBJ2-3; TRBD2 agrees at 11 bases. V was clipped by 4 bases and J by 6 bases; unmatched bases: 3. Germline V lookup: CDR1 SGHTA, CDR2 FQGNSA. The CDR3 totals 14 residues. The CDR3 reads CASSSLAGGDTQYF. CDR3 nucleotide sequence: TGTGCCAGCAGCTCGTTAGCGGGGGGGGATACGCAGTATTTT. Together with reference TRBV7-2 and TRBJ2-3, the CDR3 gives the full variable domain: GAGVSQSPSNKVTEKGKDVELRCDPISGHTALYWYRQSLGQGLEFLIYFQGNSAPDKSGLPSDRFSAERTGGSVSTLTIQRTQQEDSAVYLCASSSLAGGDTQYFGPGTRLTVL.

This clone has only a few counts. The rearrangement joins TRBV30 to TRBJ1-3, with 9 bases lining up with TRBD1. Germline V gene sequence: CDR1 GTSNPN, CDR2 SVGIG (reference sequence). The CDR3 has 16 residues. J lost 1 base, V lost 4 bases, and 8 bases had no gene match. The DNA for the CDR3 is TGTGCCTGGATCCGGGACAGGGTTCTTTCTGGAAACACCATATATTTT. It specifies CAWIRDRVLSGNTIYF.

The genes are TRBV5-6 and TRBJ2-3; possibly TRBD1 for D (5 bases). Germline values: CDR1 SGHDT, CDR2 YYEEEE. This CDR3 comprises 16 residues. Trimming took 1 base from V and 0 from J, leaving 12 bases between them. The CDR3 protein is CASSLFSGASTDTQYF. Written as DNA, the CDR3 is TGTGCCAGCAGCTTGTTTTCTGGGGCTAGCACAGATACGCAGTATTTT.

J is TRBJ2-7 and V is TRBV11-2; D gene ambiguous. Trimming took 4 bases from V and 3 from J, leaving 19 bases between them. The CDR3 totals 16 residues. The germline V gene encodes CDR1 SGHAT and CDR2 FQNNGV. CDR3 residues: CASSSFSRLSNYEQYF. DNA of the CDR3: TGTGCCAGCAGCTCTTTTAGCCGCCTTAGTAACTACGAGCAGTACTTC.

This clone occurred a few times. The gene calls are TRBV5-1 and TRBJ1-2; 8 nucleotides match TRBD1. This CDR3 spans 14 amino acids. The germline gives CDR1 SGHRS, CDR2 YFSETQ. V lost 4 bases, J lost 8 bases, and 10 bases stayed unmatched. DNA for the CDR3: TGCGCCAGCAGCGTGGGACAGGTGGCTTACGGCTACACCTTC. As protein: CASSVGQVAYGYTF.

The chain combines TRBV6-6 with TRBJ2-7; 9 bases agree with TRBD2. This CDR3 is 15 amino acids long. Germline CDR1 and CDR2: MNHNY and SVGAGI (reference sequence). Losses at the gene ends were 0 bases for V and 3 bases for J; bases not matched to a gene: 3. The CDR3 sequence is CASSYSLAGHYEQYF. The CDR3 nucleotides are TGTGCCAGCAGTTACTCCCTAGCGGGGCACTACGAGCAGTACTTC.

The chain couples TRBV5-5 to TRBJ1-2; TRBD1 is a possible D gene (6 bases). V lost 1 base to trimming and J lost 7 bases, with 14 bases between them. This CDR3 is built from 14 residues. Germline V gene data show CDR1 as SGHKS and CDR2 as YYEKEE (reference sequence). The CDR3 region is CASSLWGAGAGYTF. CDR3 in DNA: TGTGCCAGCAGCTTGTGGGGGGCGGGGGCTGGCTACACCTTC.

The chain uses TRBV10-2 and TRBJ1-5; D possibly corresponds to TRBD1 (5 bases). CDR3 length: 15 amino acids. Germline CDR1 and CDR2: WSHSY and SAAADI. The V end was cut by 6 bases, the J end by 6 bases, with 18 bases between. The CDR3 loop is CASRKTGGSVQPQHF. As DNA, the CDR3 is TGCGCCAGCAGGAAAACCGGGGGGAGTGTTCAGCCCCAGCATTTT.

The chain is built from TRBV28 and TRBJ2-5; 8 bases are shared with TRBD2. This CDR3 is 13 amino acids long. The V and J ends lost 2 bases and 5 bases, in that order; junction bases with no gene match: 1. CDR1 is MDHEN and CDR2 is SYDVKM in the germline V gene. The CDR3 nucleotides are TGTGCCAGCAGTTTAAGCGGGAGCGAGACCCAGTACTTC. Amino acid sequence: CASSLSGSETQYF.

This clone was found a few times. The genes are TRBV4-1 and TRBJ2-7, with 16 bases fitting TRBD2. Germline CDR1 and CDR2: MGHRA and YSYEKL. With V trimmed by 1 base and J by 7 bases, 7 bases remained unmatched. The CDR3 is 17 residues long. In nucleotides, the CDR3 is TGCGCCAGCAGCCAAGTCAGGGGGACTAGCGGGAGGGGAGAGCAGTACTTC. It codes for CASSQVRGTSGRGEQYF.

This chain connects TRBV4-2 to TRBJ2-3, with no clear D. Trimming shortened V by 2 bases and J by 0 bases, and 15 bases separated the two germline ends. CDR1 is LGHNA and CDR2 is YNFKEQ in the germline V gene. This CDR3 has 17 amino acids. The CDR3 nucleotides read TGTGCCAGCAGCCAAAGTTGGGCGACCTCTAGCACAGATACGCAGTATTTT. Translation gives CASSQSWATSSTDTQYF.